The source of this T cell receptor (beta chain) is a study of cytomegalovirus exposure and HLA in healthy donors. Primers for the PCR totalled 60 Vbeta and 13 Jbeta. Libraries were prepared by immunoSEQ multiplex PCR; TCRdb keeps only in-frame clonotypes and omits some of them. The sample carries roughly 80,000 clones, approximately 88% recorded once. There were likely unrecorded immune exposures, though donors were nominally healthy when sampled. The CDR3 has 14 residues. Germline V gives CDR1 MNHEY, CDR2 SVGAGI. Trimming at V came to 4 bases and at J to 5 bases, leaving 4 bases not matched to a gene.

This chain uses TRBV6-5 with TRBJ2-2, with 7 positions matching TRBD2. Sequencing used PBMCs. The sequence derives from a woman aged 50 to 60 in good health and CMV-seronegative. CDR3 bases: TGTGCCAGCAGTTTGGGGAGGGAGACCGGGGAGCTGTTTTTT. Amino acids: CASSLGRETGELFF.